Listed below are T cell receptor beta chains from one sample, sequenced in a study of regulatory T cells in long-lasting Graves disease. MiXCR was run by TCRdb on the multiplex PCR reads, yielding one entry per CDR3 protein. The data show fewer than 550,000 distinct CDR3 sequences, approximately 16% seen once. These same data were also listed under a study on T cells in Graves' hyperthyroidism and ophthalmopathy.

The input for sequencing was peripheral blood mononuclear cells (PBMCs), taken at new diagnosis, from a patient treated with antithyroid drugs. The source is a woman between 18 and 30 years old with Graves disease. The CDR3 runs from the conserved cysteine through the conserved F or W. A D gene is named only where the DNA matches it firmly. Clone size is stated in some rows and not others, as once, few, many or a class when expanded.

CDR3: CASSPSHEPRETQYF
DNA: TGTGCCAGCTCACCAAGTCATGAGCCTCGGGAGACCCAGTACTTC
D: -
size: many
V: TRBV18
J: TRBJ2-5

CDR3: CAWSKGLGDTEAFF
DNA: TGTGCCTGGAGTAAGGGCCTTGGGGACACTGAAGCTTTCTTT
D: -
size: many
V: TRBV30
J: TRBJ1-1

CDR3: CASSDGTGVNQPQHF
DNA: TGTGCCAGCTCGGATGGGACAGGGGTCAATCAGCCCCAGCATTTT
D: TRBD1
size: many
V: TRBV18
J: TRBJ1-5

CDR3: CASSQGYPSPYEQYF
DNA: TGCGCCAGCAGCCAAGGGTATCCAAGTCCTTACGAGCAGTACTTC
D: -
size: few
V: TRBV4-1
J: TRBJ2-7

CDR3: CASSPQGRGNTIYF
DNA: TGTGCCAGCAGCCCCCAGGGTCGCGGAAACACCATATATTTT
D: -
size: -
V: TRBV9
J: TRBJ1-3

CDR3: CASSSPLETQYF
DNA: TGTGCCAGCAGCTCGCCACTGGAGACCCAGTACTTC
D: -
size: many
V: TRBV7-9
J: TRBJ2-5

CDR3: CASKRAGGIYEQYF
DNA: TGTGCCAGCAAAAGGGCCGGGGGGATATACGAGCAGTACTTC
D: TRBD2
size: many
V: TRBV28
J: TRBJ2-7

CDR3: CASSATGADTQYF
DNA: TGTGCCAGCAGTGCAACAGGGGCAGATACGCAGTATTTT
D: TRBD1
size: -
V: TRBV5-6
J: TRBJ2-3

CDR3: CASTPRRGADTGELFF
DNA: TGTGCCAGCACCCCTAGGAGGGGCGCGGACACCGGGGAGCTGTTTTTT
D: -
size: -
V: TRBV12-3/TRBV12-4
J: TRBJ2-2

CDR3: CASSEALLSRFQETQYF
DNA: TGTGCCAGCAGTGAAGCGCTTCTTAGTAGGTTCCAAGAGACCCAGTACTTC
D: -
size: many
V: TRBV2
J: TRBJ2-5

CDR3: CASSLRQGAETQYF
DNA: TGTGCCAGCAGTTTACGGCAGGGAGCAGAGACCCAGTACTTC
D: -
size: many
V: TRBV28
J: TRBJ2-5

CDR3: CASSLAVLPGLTDTQYF
DNA: TGCGCCAGCAGCTTGGCCGTCCTCCCAGGGCTCACAGATACGCAGTATTTT
D: -
size: many
V: TRBV5-1
J: TRBJ2-3

CDR3: CASSPDRDHEQYF
DNA: TGTGCCAGCAGCCCGGACAGGGACCACGAGCAGTACTTC
D: TRBD1
size: many
V: TRBV7-3
J: TRBJ2-7

CDR3: CASSLYRVPNTQYF
DNA: TGTGCCAGCAGTTTATACAGGGTCCCAAATACGCAGTATTTT
D: -
size: few
V: TRBV6-5
J: TRBJ2-3

CDR3: CASSFRLAGGGHNEQLF
DNA: TGTGCCAGCAGTTTCCGACTAGCGGGGGGTGGGCACAATGAGCAGCTCTTC
D: TRBD2
size: -
V: TRBV27
J: TRBJ2-1

CDR3: CASSLEIAENTGELFF
DNA: TGCGCCAGCAGCTTGGAGATAGCGGAGAACACCGGGGAGCTGTTTTTT
D: -
size: -
V: TRBV5-1
J: TRBJ2-2